A single sample gave rise to the 13 T cell receptor beta chains below, sequenced in a study of T cell responses to AZD1222 COVID-19 vaccine. Data came from immunoSEQ multiplex PCR; TCRdb stores just in-frame clones and leaves some out. This table holds about 130,000 clones, approximately 84% found once. The sample consisted of peripheral blood, taken on day 0 of AZD1222 vaccination. These receptors all come from an adult in good health.

The rearrangement uses TRBV28 and TRBJ1-6; D ambiguous. V was clipped by 3 bases and J by 5 bases, with 14 bases between them. The CDR3 runs to 16 residues. CDR1 and CDR2 from the germline V gene are MDHEN and SYDVKM. The CDR3, as DNA: TGTGCCAGCAGTTTCACTAGGGCTTTCCATAATTCACCCCTCCACTTT. Translating gives CASSFTRAFHNSPLHF.

V and J are TRBV3-1 (or the pseudogene TRBV3-2) and TRBJ2-5, with no clear D. Between the trimmed V and J ends, which lost 2 bases and 2 bases, there was a span of 3 bases. The CDR3 is 12 residues long. CDR1 is LGHDT and CDR2 is YNNKEL in the germline V gene (reference sequence). CDR3 DNA sequence: TGTGCCAGCAGCCAAATTCAAGAGACCCAGTACTTC. This encodes CASSQIQETQYF.

This chain joins TRBV24-1 and TRBJ2-5; D is uncertain. Between the trimmed V and J ends, which lost 5 bases and 1 base, there was a span of 7 bases. This CDR3 contains 13 residues. CDR1 is KGHDR, CDR2 SFDVKD, per germline. The CDR3 reads CATSGIGQETQYF. In nucleotides, the CDR3 is TGTGCCACCAGTGGCATCGGCCAAGAGACCCAGTACTTC.

This chain joins TRBV2 and TRBJ1-2; D perhaps matches TRBD1 (6 bases). Germline CDR1 and CDR2: SNHLY and FYNNEI. The germline V and J ends were trimmed by 7 bases and 7 bases, with 16 bases remaining between them. This CDR3 contains 13 residues. CDR3 sequence (DNA): TGTGCCAGCACGATAAGGGGGAGGAGTGGCTACACCTTC. Protein: CASTIRGRSGYTF. Using reference TRBV2 and TRBJ1-2 for the parts outside the CDR3, the full variable domain is EPEVTQTPSHQVTQMGQEVILRCVPISNHLYFYWYRQILGQKVEFLVSFYNNEISEKSEIFDDQFSVERPDGSNFTLKIRSTKLEDSAMYFCASTIRGRSGYTFGSGTRLTVV.

The J gene is TRBJ1-6, the V gene TRBV18; D might be TRBD1 (5 bases). Per the germline V gene, CDR1 is KGHSH and CDR2 is LQKENI. V gave up 1 base and J gave up 9 bases, with 13 bases separating them. The CDR3 covers 15 residues. The CDR3 region is CASSPQGKRGSPLHF. In nucleotides, the CDR3 is TGTGCCAGCTCACCACAGGGGAAGAGGGGTTCACCCCTCCACTTT.

The count of this clone is one. J is TRBJ1-4 and V is TRBV2, with D hard to call. With 4 bases removed from V and 2 bases from J, the gap between germline ends came to 11 bases. The CDR3 extends over 15 amino acids. Germline V gene lookup returns CDR1 SNHLY and CDR2 FYNNEI. In DNA, the CDR3 is TGTGCCAGCAGTGCCTTGGGCAGTACTAATGAAAAACTGTTTTTT. Its protein product is CASSALGSTNEKLFF.

The genes are TRBV28 and TRBJ2-1; D remains ambiguous. Between the trimmed V and J ends, which lost 6 bases and 6 bases, there was a span of 12 bases. From germline, CDR1 is MDHEN and CDR2 SYDVKM. This CDR3 has 13 residues. In nucleotides, the CDR3 is TGTGCCAGCAGCCCCTCCGTGGGCAATGAGCAGTTCTTC. This sequence encodes CASSPSVGNEQFF.

The V and J genes are TRBV28 and TRBJ1-1; maybe TRBD1 (6 bases). The length of the CDR3 is 17 residues. The V gene's germline CDR1 is MDHEN and CDR2 SYDVKM. The V and J ends lost 5 bases and 1 base respectively, with 20 bases between them. The CDR3 is CASSRPINRVENTEAFF. The CDR3 bases are TGTGCCAGCAGTCGGCCTATTAACAGGGTAGAGAACACTGAAGCTTTCTTT.

The J gene is TRBJ2-2, the V gene TRBV5-4; 7 bases agree with TRBD1. Per germline, CDR1 SGHNT and CDR2 YYREEE (reference sequence). V dropped 5 bases and J dropped 3; count of bases not matched to a gene: 4. The CDR3 covers 14 residues. CDR3 sequence (DNA): TGTGCCAGCAGAAACACAGGGGACACCGGGGAGCTGTTTTTT. It translates to CASRNTGDTGELFF.

The sample holds one count of this clone. The chain combines TRBV11-2 with TRBJ1-1, with D perhaps matching TRBD1 (6 bases). V lost 4 bases and J 0 bases, leaving 12 bases between the germline ends. Germline V gene lookup returns CDR1 SGHAT and CDR2 FQNNGV. There are 15 residues in the CDR3. CDR3 loop: CASSSRTALNTEAFF. CDR3 in DNA: TGTGCCAGCAGCTCAAGGACAGCCCTGAACACTGAAGCTTTCTTT. The whole variable domain, remainder taken from reference TRBV11-2 and TRBJ1-1, is EAGVAQSPRYKIIEKRQSVAFWCNPISGHATLYWYQQILGQGPKLLIQFQNNGVVDDSQLPKDRFSAERLKGVDSTLKIQPAKLEDSAVYLCASSSRTALNTEAFFGQGTRLTVV.

This chain uses TRBV5-3 with TRBJ1-6, with unresolved D. TRBV5-3 is recorded as an ORF, its role being uncertain. V shed 0 bases and J shed 7 bases, with 14 bases lying between them. The CDR3 contains 16 residues. CDR3 coding DNA: TGTGCCAGAAGCTTGGAACCTAAGGAAGGCAATTCACCCCTCCACTTT. This codes for CARSLEPKEGNSPLHF.

This chain connects TRBV27 to TRBJ1-5; weak D call: TRBD1 (6 bases). The CDR3 is made up of 14 amino acids. Trimming took 3 bases from V and 6 from J, leaving 12 bases between them. Per the germline V gene, CDR1 is MNHEY and CDR2 is SMNVEV (reference sequence). The CDR3 sequence is CASSFQGMRQPQHF. The CDR3 coding sequence is TGTGCCAGCAGTTTCCAGGGGATGCGTCAGCCCCAGCATTTT.

The V call is TRBV7-9, the J call TRBJ2-4; D perhaps matches TRBD1 (5 bases). Trimming pared 5 bases from V and 6 bases from J, leaving 20 bases between. Germline assignment: CDR1 SEHNR and CDR2 FQNEAQ (reference sequence). The CDR3 totals 16 residues. This CDR3 is CASSHLQGQGGNIQYF. CDR3 DNA: TGTGCCAGCAGCCACCTCCAAGGTCAGGGTGGAAACATTCAGTACTTC.